The 10 T cell receptor beta chains in this list originate from one sample, sequenced in a study of T cell changes during pregnancy in multiple sclerosis. Data came from immunoSEQ multiplex PCR; TCRdb stores just in-frame clones and leaves some out. Of 50,000 or so clones listed, roughly 92% were seen once; the top ten hold more than 0.3%. The source was CD4+ T cells from peripheral blood mononuclear cells, collected before pregnancy. These receptors were collected from a female donor with multiple sclerosis, enrolled in a pregnancy study.

This chain joins TRBV5-1 and TRBJ1-2; D possibly corresponds to TRBD1 (6 bases). CDR1 SGHRS and CDR2 YFSETQ come from the germline V gene. The CDR3 loop spans 12 amino acids. V was shortened by 0 bases and J by 6 bases, with 6 bases between the two germline ends. CDR3 residues: CASSLEGDGYTF. The CDR3 DNA reads as TGCGCCAGCAGCTTGGAGGGGGATGGCTACACCTTC.

V usage is TRBV12-5 and J usage is TRBJ1-5; TRBD1 matches 7 bases. Per germline, CDR1 LGHNT and CDR2 FRNRAP. The CDR3 is 15 residues long. Losses at the gene ends were 6 bases for V and 2 bases for J; bases not matched to a gene: 7. CDR3 region: CASGASGTGNQPQHF. The CDR3 nucleotides read TGTGCTAGTGGCGCGAGTGGGACAGGCAATCAGCCCCAGCATTTT.

V gene TRBV10-3 combines with J gene TRBJ2-7, with 9 bases matching TRBD1. Trimming cost V 6 bases and J 5 bases; bases outside gene matches: 11. There are 15 residues in the CDR3. CDR1 is ENHRY and CDR2 is SYGVKD in the germline V gene. The CDR3 DNA follows: TGTGCCATCAGCCCACTGACAGGGGGATCAAACGAGCAGTACTTC. Amino acids: CAISPLTGGSNEQYF.

This clone was observed once. In DNA form, the CDR3 reads TGTGCCAGCACTCGGGAGGGGTTCGCCTCTGGAAACACCATATATTTT. This encodes CASTREGFASGNTIYF. The V and J genes are TRBV13 and TRBJ1-3; weak D call: TRBD1 (5 bases). From germline, CDR1 is PRHDT and CDR2 FYEKMQ (reference sequence). CDR3 length equals 16 residues. The germline V and J ends were trimmed by 7 bases and 0 bases, with 16 bases remaining between them.

The V gene is TRBV15, the J gene TRBJ1-4; no definite D call. Looked up from germline, CDR1 is LNHNV and CDR2 is YYDKDF (reference sequence). The CDR3 covers 15 residues. Between the trimmed V and J ends, which lost 0 bases and 0 bases, there was a span of 5 bases. CDR3 sequence reads: CATSRDPATNEKLFF. The CDR3 nucleotides are TGTGCCACCAGCAGAGACCCGGCAACTAATGAAAAACTGTTTTTT.

The V call is TRBV4-1, the J call TRBJ2-2, with TRBD2 matching over 9 bases. This CDR3 contains 16 residues. The junction had 2 bases not matched to a gene; V was cut back by 1 base and J by 2 bases. Germline V lookup: CDR1 MGHRA, CDR2 YSYEKL. CDR3 nucleotides: TGCGCCAGCAGCCAAGGGCTAGCGGGAAACACCGGGGAGCTGTTTTTT. Its protein product is CASSQGLAGNTGELFF.

The chain employs TRBV13 and TRBJ1-4; D unresolved. CDR1 is PRHDT and CDR2 is FYEKMQ in the germline V gene (reference sequence). The V end lost 5 bases, the J end lost 0 bases, and 10 bases lay between the germline ends. This CDR3 region has 15 residues. The CDR3 loop reads CASSTADPTNEKLFF. In DNA, the CDR3 is TGTGCCAGCAGCACAGCGGACCCAACTAATGAAAAACTGTTTTTT.

The V and J genes are TRBV11-3 and TRBJ2-1; 10 bases align to TRBD1. The germline CDR1 and CDR2 sequences are SGHNT and YENEEA. The CDR3 has 15 amino acids. V lost 3 bases and J lost 8; bases outside the gene matches: 7. CDR3 DNA sequence: TGTGCCAGCAGCTTGGACAGGGGGGGTACAGATGAGCAGTTCTTC. Translated, it gives CASSLDRGGTDEQFF.

V gene TRBV6-1 combines with J gene TRBJ2-1; 11 nucleotides agree with TRBD2. The V and J ends lost 1 base and 3 bases, in that order; junction bases with no gene match: 20. This CDR3 is 22 amino acids long. CDR1 is MNHNS and CDR2 is SASEGT in the germline V gene. CDR3 nucleotides: TGTGCCAGCAGTGAAGTGGGACAGCGGGAACTAGCGGGAGCAGCCAACTACAATGAGCAGTTCTTC. Translating it yields CASSEVGQRELAGAANYNEQFF.

The gene calls are TRBV28 and TRBJ2-7; the D gene is possibly TRBD1 (6 bases). The CDR3 is 13 residues long. Germline values: CDR1 MDHEN, CDR2 SYDVKM. With 8 bases removed from V and 0 bases from J, the gap between germline ends came to 11 bases. The CDR3 here is CASRGQNSYEQYF. CDR3 nucleotides: TGTGCCAGCCGTGGACAGAACTCCTACGAGCAGTACTTC.